The sequence of this T cell receptor (beta chain) was determined in a study of long-term antiretroviral therapy in people with HIV (dated by TCRdb to about 2022). Regarding the research as a whole: The earliest samples were collected roughly a decade before the 2015 WHO recommendation for immediate ART, at a time when ART was usually postponed until CD4 counts fell. A total of around 200 cryopreserved PBMC samples were contributed to the cohort by 30 adults with confirmed HIV infection, with samples collected serially over a mean of roughly six years (range 1-12). Of the roughly 30 participants with HIV, about a dozen were female. No cross-contamination during QIAcube processing was seen in test extractions of a monoclonal T-cell line run alongside a few dozen polyclonal samples. This retrospective serial study examined whether starting ART and sustained HIV suppression were associated with changes in the composition and diversity of the TRB repertoire in peripheral blood.

Including cysteine and phenylalanine, the CDR3 has 16 amino acids. Just the 48-base CDR3 DNA is kept, in frame starting at base 1. Sequences SGHVS (CDR1) and FQNEAQ (CDR2) are obtained from the germline V gene. V is cut back by 3 bases and J by 0 bases, with 5 bases in the junction unmatched. Details on this clone: Its antigen has not been determined. Within one base of it there is no much larger clone, and no base qualities were kept.

Inclusion was restricted to participants for whom at least one PBMC sample before ART initiation and at least two post-ART samples were available. Treatment was received in the United States of America by all participants with HIV. Cryopreserved samples of roughly 0.85-11 million PBMC were thawed and washed before DNA extraction. At the time of the earliest PBMC sample for each participant with HIV, ages ranged from about 23 to 60 years. Per participant, PBMC samples came from 1-4 timepoints prior to ART initiation and 2-8 timepoints following ART initiation, for a median of 7 samples. For every participant, serial HIV viral load, CD4+ T-cell count, ART history and demographic data were obtained. Genomic DNA was extracted from unsorted PBMC with a Qiagen kit on a QIAcube, processed in batches of 12 samples. The paper's findings and limits, for the study overall: Because cell numbers in pre-ART samples were limited, unsorted PBMC were profiled instead of sorted CD4+ and CD8+ T cells. ART initiation was associated with a significant increase in TRB diversity, but diversity stayed significantly below transplant donor controls even after long-term ART. No data were available on ART adherence, viral resistance or therapy changes, limiting inferences about post-ART repertoire changes. Because PBMC availability was limited, only the TCR beta chain was sequenced, with no alpha chain pairing. The samples span the years 2004 to 2017, and the ART regimens used may be less effective than current regimens. CDR3 length ranges in HIV repertoires were narrower than in controls, and network structure suggested an antigen-experienced repertoire with only a slight naive shift after ART. At every time point, the repertoire was dominated by expanded TRB clones first identified before ART initiation, although this dominance fluctuated and, in many PLHIV, declined after ART.

The immunoSEQ hsTCRB v3.0 assay was used at survey level resolution to sequence the TRB variable region. A depth of roughly 40,000-50,000 T-cell genomes per sample was targeted for TRB sequencing. TRB libraries were pooled and sequenced on an Illumina MiSeq using a v3 150-cycle kit. Regarding the original processing steps: Repertoire analysis was performed in R inside a reproducible Nextflow workflow that covered QC, data transformation and analysis. Custom analyses were implemented in LymphoSeq2, an R package for AIRR-Seq data exploration. A few samples that yielded fewer than 5000 total TRB sequences were excluded, so that more than 150 HIV repertoires were analyzed. Among the 170 to 200 HIV repertoires that were kept, around 60 were collected before ART initiation and over 120 were collected after ART initiation. Repertoires were downsampled to 5000 TRB nucleotide sequences, and summary statistics were averaged over 100 downsampling iterations. TRB sequences were retained for analysis only if CDR3 regions of at least seven amino acids were present. A Shannon entropy-derived clonality score and the Gini coefficient were used to measure diversity. Repertoire networks linked the top 5000 CDR3 amino acid sequences whenever two sequences differed by an edit distance of one. For TRB CDR3 amino acid sequences, GLIPH2 was used to predict antigen specificity groups and MHC restriction. To flag known CMV, EBV, HIV or tissue antigen associations, CDR3 amino acid sequences were matched against VDJdb and McPAS-TCR. Pre-ART, post-ART and control groups were compared with Wilcoxon signed-rank tests and Holm-Bonferroni correction. TCRdb took this table from immuneACCESS and kept in-frame rearrangements with V and J called. Such tables lack part of the clones; where checked against another copy, unresolved V genes explain under half of the gap, and the rest is unexplained. V and J calls and clone size are those listed in that table; D and trimming were worked out from the DNA. The sample yields just over 35,000 clones; over 75% were counted once. Together, the top ten hold approximately 6.2% of the sample.

Recombination joined TRBV7-8 with TRBJ2-1; 7 central nucleotides agree with TRBD1. The starting material was unsorted PBMCs, obtained 0.6 years after starting antiretroviral therapy. The TCR comes from a man in his late teens or twenties with HIV. Here is the DNA: TGTGCCAGCAGCTTCACAGGGGCAGGCTCCTACAATGAGCAGTTCTTC. It codes for CASSFTGAGSYNEQFF.